This T cell receptor (beta chain) originates from a study of T-cell memory formation after mild COVID-19. Study context: TCR clusters were largely donor specific.

TCRalpha and TCRbeta libraries used 5'RACE with constant-segment primers and UMIs. TCRdb reprocessed the 5' RACE reads via MiXCR and lists one record per CDR3 protein. Counted here are around 320,000 distinct CDR3 sequences, 25% to 30% occurring once; the ten biggest clones make up 13%. This clonotype was observed a handful of times. Its antigen is currently unknown. Study-level findings and limits: Clones from the second wave (peaking day 37) had unconfirmed SARS-CoV-2 specificity.

Sequencing was carried out using PBMCs or a T cell subset sorted from them (not recorded which). This TCR came from an adult woman who had mild COVID-19 (a few samples of this study predate the infection). Cell type and time point are not known.

CDR3 nucleotide sequence: TGTGCCAGCAGCCAAGATCAGGCGGAGTCCTACGAGCAGTACTTC. It specifies CASSQDQAESYEQYF. The chain couples TRBV4-2 to TRBJ2-7; D gene uncertain. The CDR3 runs to 15 residues. Germline CDR1 is LGHNA and CDR2 is YNFKEQ. Trimming cost V 0 bases and J 1 base, with 10 bases left between them.